This record concerns one T cell receptor beta chain sequence. Its antigen is unidentified. This sample was taken from a study of cytomegalovirus exposure and HLA in healthy donors. Regarding the study as a whole: Listed as cytomegalovirus-associated were approximately 160 TCR beta chains. TCR beta sequences reportedly predicted most subjects' HLA-A and HLA-B alleles accurately. Both high specificity and high sensitivity reportedly marked the classifier's diagnosis of cytomegalovirus status.

The PCR used 60 Vbeta and 13 Jbeta primers. Methods used by the authors: A later analysis tallied about 80 million unique TCR beta chains, approximately 11 million of them shared. This table comes from immunoSEQ multiplex PCR, and its TCRdb copy is limited to in-frame clones, with some not included. That table gives V, J and clone size, and the DNA gave D and trimming. This sample yields fewer than 300,000 clones, of which 86% are seen a single time; about 4% belongs to the top ten. Germline V gene sequence: CDR1 SGHNT, CDR2 YENEEA. V was cut by 5 bases and J by 6 bases, with 20 bases left in between. The CDR3 is 15 amino acids.

This receptor was taken from a man aged 35-49 years in good health and CMV-seropositive. What was sequenced was PBMCs. V is TRBV11-3 and J is TRBJ2-7, with D possibly TRBD2 on 6 matching bases. The CDR3 here is CASSTDWREISEQYF. The CDR3 DNA reads TGTGCCAGCAGCACCGATTGGAGGGAAATTAGCGAGCAGTACTTC.